This T cell receptor (beta chain) was documented in a study of blood T cell repertoires in COVID-19 (dated by TCRdb to the early 2020s). Background on the whole study: The collaborator samples originated in the United States, Italy and Spain and spanned the acute and convalescent phases of COVID-19. The prospective study material was composed of cDNA or gDNA derived from T cells, B-cell-depleted T cells, or PBMCs. Subjects who had been exposed to COVID-19, were actively infected with it, or had recovered from it provided the deeply sampled blood TCRbeta repertoires that made up the dataset. A freely available public database, intended as a resource for researchers studying the immune response to SARS-CoV-2, is where the repertoires were released. Samples came from the ongoing ImmuneRACE study (first 160 participants) plus 1,254 subjects from 6 global collaborators. The sample metadata nearly always contained a de-identified subject ID, COVID-19 status, age in years and sex. Where available, HLA class I and class II types were taken from metadata supplied by the sample provider and were not determined by assay-based typing. What the work shows at the level of the full study, not this receptor alone: The quantity of clinical and demographic metadata differed by source and by participant and was supplied without curation.

The trim is 1 base for V and 2 bases for J, with a gap of 6 bases between the germline ends. According to the germline V gene, CDR1 reads SGHDN and CDR2 reads FVKESK. The CDR3 numbers 15 residues from cysteine through phenylalanine. Only CDR3 DNA remains: 45 bases, in frame from the first base. Each collaborating institution followed its own protocols to collect whole blood in K2EDTA tubes. For TCRbeta analysis, collaborator samples were shipped as frozen whole blood, as isolated PBMCs, or as DNA extracted from either sample type. TCRbeta CDR3 regions were amplified from genomic DNA by means of the immunoSEQ Assay, a bias-controlled multiplex PCR. As for the original processing: The number of nucleated cells in each sample was estimated by amplification of reference gene primers within the assay. To quantify the absolute abundance of each unique TCRbeta CDR3 rearrangement, sequence reads were collapsed and filtered. For each sample, productive Simpson clonality was calculated as the square root of Simpson's diversity index across productive rearrangements. TCRdb carries this immuneACCESS record with in-frame sequences only. Its versions omit some clonotypes, under half of them owing to an unresolved V gene in the studies checked, with the rest unexplained. V and J calls and clone size are as listed in that table; D and trimming were resolved from the DNA. The sample yields roughly 250,000 clones; about 85% were counted once. The top ten constitute around 0.89% of the sample.

This clone has more than one count but fewer than ten. The antigen this receptor binds is unknown. No quality values exist for individual bases; no much larger clone is one base distant. The sequencing sample was made of peripheral blood. The TCR sequence derives from a man aged 35 to 55 with acute or convalescent COVID-19. Recombination joined TRBV14 with TRBJ2-6; the D gene assignment is ambiguous. At the DNA level, the sequence is TGTGCCAGCAGCCAAGTTCTAGCTGGGGCCAACGTCCTGACTTTC. It is translated as CASSQVLAGANVLTF.